This T cell receptor beta chain derives from a study of shared clonotypes between healthy human individuals. V lost 5 bases, J lost 1 base, and 11 bases lay in between. The CDR3 contains 14 residues. Germline V CDR1 and CDR2: KGHSH, LQKENI. Each cell subset's genomic DNA was divided evenly among several immunoSEQ plates. Method: immunoSEQ multiplex PCR; TCRdb's copy keeps in-frame clones and lacks some. In the table there are approximately 940,000 clones, about three quarters of which are singletons. Sequenced material: memory CD4+ T cells sorted from blood. Subset defined: CD45RA-negative fraction. The chain has TRBV18 and TRBJ1-2; D might be TRBD1 (5 bases). The sequence came from a man between 18 and 29 years old in good health. CDR3 loop: CASSVTAINYGYTF. CDR3 sequence (DNA): TGTGCCAGCTCAGTGACAGCTATTAACTATGGCTACACCTTC.